The clone carrying this T cell receptor beta chain was seen many times. Sequencing runs each yielded over 180 million TCR-beta sequences from 15-18 subjects. Each CDR3 protein gets one entry after TCRdb re-called the 5' RACE reads with MiXCR. The profile shows around 70,000 distinct CDR3 sequences, roughly 5.6% of them singletons. This sample is drawn from a study of neurological immune-mediated disorders. The germline V and J ends were trimmed by 9 bases and 8 bases, with 22 bases remaining between them. The CDR3 contains 15 residues. Per the germline V gene, CDR1 is SGHVS and CDR2 is FQNEAQ. The chain is built from TRBV7-8 and TRBJ1-4, with a weak D call TRBD1 (5 bases). This clonotype was obtained from a man younger than 35 with multiple sclerosis. Sequencing was carried out using PBMCs. The CDR3: CASCAQARKGEKLFF. DNA for the CDR3: TGTGCCAGTTGTGCCCAGGCAAGAAAGGGGGAAAAACTGTTTTTT.